The 23 T cell receptor beta chains listed next were all sequenced from one sample in a study of shared clonotypes between healthy human individuals. Naive CD8 cells lacked CD45RO, underwent positive selection for CCR7 and left out terminally differentiated effector memory CD45RA+ cells. Sequenced by immunoSEQ multiplex PCR; TCRdb stores in-frame clones only, minus some. Among about 600,000 clones listed, roughly 95% were seen once. Source material: naive CD8+ T cells sorted from blood. These receptors all come from a woman aged 30 to 39 in good health.

This rearrangement joins TRBV4-2 to TRBJ2-2; the D is unclear. Germline V gives CDR1 LGHNA, CDR2 YNFKEQ. CDR3 length: 13 amino acids. The germline V and J ends were trimmed by 0 bases and 3 bases, with 2 bases remaining between them. CDR3 DNA sequence: TGTGCCAGCAGCCAAGAGTACACCGGGGAGCTGTTTTTT. It is translated as CASSQEYTGELFF.

The chain combines TRBV7-2 with TRBJ2-7, with a tentative D call TRBD2 (6 bases). The germline V gene encodes CDR1 SGHTA and CDR2 FQGNSA. V was pared by 4 bases and J by 4 bases, with 17 bases between. The CDR3 is 15 residues long. The CDR3 loop is CASSSGLLRVYEQYF. CDR3 nucleotide sequence: TGTGCCAGCAGCTCGGGACTTTTACGGGTTTACGAGCAGTACTTC.

The chain joins TRBV5-1 to TRBJ2-7; TRBD1 matches at 7 bases. The CDR3 has 13 residues. Germline CDR1 and CDR2: SGHRS and YFSETQ. V gave up 4 bases and J gave up 6 bases; unmatched junction bases: 7. DNA of the CDR3: TGCGCCAGCAGCCCCATGACAGGGAGCGAGCAGTACTTC. Translated: CASSPMTGSEQYF. Complete variable domain (other parts from reference TRBV5-1 and TRBJ2-7): KAGVTQTPRYLIKTRGQQVTLSCSPISGHRSVSWYQQTPGQGLQFLFEYFSETQRNKGNFPGRFSGRQFSNSRSEMNVSTLELGDSALYLCASSPMTGSEQYFGPGTRLTVT.

V and J are TRBV27 and TRBJ1-1; no definite D call. CDR3 length equals 16 residues. Germline CDR1 MNHEY, CDR2 SMNVEV (reference sequence). V was cut by 1 base and J by 3 bases, with 15 bases left in between. The chain's CDR3 is CASSLLGSGRDTEAFF. CDR3 bases: TGTGCCAGCAGTTTATTGGGTTCCGGGAGGGACACTGAAGCTTTCTTT.

This rearrangement joins TRBV28 to TRBJ1-4, with D tentatively TRBD1 (6 bases). V was shortened by 3 bases and J by 8 bases, with 13 bases between the two germline ends. The CDR3 is made up of 14 amino acids. The germline V gene encodes CDR1 MDHEN and CDR2 SYDVKM. CDR3 in amino acids: CASSFPQGKEKLFF. As DNA, the CDR3 is TGTGCCAGCAGTTTTCCCCAGGGGAAGGAAAAACTGTTTTTT.

The V and J genes are TRBV9 and TRBJ1-2; tentative D call: TRBD1 (6 bases). Trimming left V 1 base short and J 8 bases short, with 18 bases between. The CDR3 sequence is 15 residues long. The V gene's germline CDR1 is SGDLS and CDR2 YYNGEE. The CDR3 reads CASSVMVDRLEGYTF. The CDR3 DNA follows: TGTGCCAGCAGCGTAATGGTCGACAGGTTGGAAGGCTACACCTTC.

CDR3 nucleotides: TGTGCCAGCAGGTACCAGGGGGCCCCCTACGAGCAGTACTTC. This sequence encodes CASRYQGAPYEQYF. This chain uses TRBV27 with TRBJ2-7; 8 nucleotides line up with TRBD1. V shed 6 bases, J shed 2 bases, and the junction held 6 bases outside the gene matches. CDR3 length: 14 residues. Looked up from germline, CDR1 is MNHEY and CDR2 is SMNVEV (reference sequence).

V and J are TRBV28 and TRBJ2-1; 7 bases line up with TRBD1. Germline lookup yields CDR1 MDHEN and CDR2 SYDVKM. V shed 7 bases and J 0 bases; nucleotides not matched to a gene: 6. The CDR3 length is 15 residues. The CDR3, as DNA: TGTGCCAGCAAGTTACAGGGGAGCTCCTACAATGAGCAGTTCTTC. Protein product: CASKLQGSSYNEQFF.

The chain joins TRBV13 to TRBJ2-6; 8 nucleotides align to TRBD2. Germline trimming cut 4 bases from V and 0 bases from J; bases unmatched to any gene: 8. Germline loops: CDR1 PRHDT, CDR2 FYEKMQ (reference sequence). This CDR3 has 18 residues. The CDR3 DNA sequence: TGTGCCAGCAGCTCCCGACTAGCGTTCGCCTCTGGGGCCAACGTCCTGACTTTC. It encodes CASSSRLAFASGANVLTF.

The chain uses TRBV7-2 and TRBJ2-5; 11 nucleotides line up with TRBD1. The CDR3 is 15 residues long. V shed 5 bases, J shed 4 bases, and the junction held 6 bases outside the gene matches. Looked up from germline, CDR1 is SGHTA and CDR2 is FQGNSA. The DNA for the CDR3 is TGTGCCAGCAGCCCGGACAGGGGGCGGGGAGAGACCCAGTACTTC. Translating gives CASSPDRGRGETQYF.

The chain is built from TRBV28 and TRBJ2-6; D unresolved. V lost 1 base to trimming and J lost 1 base, with 8 bases between them. The CDR3 length is 16 residues. Germline lookup yields CDR1 MDHEN and CDR2 SYDVKM. This CDR3 reads CASSLYTASGANVLTF. The CDR3 bases are TGTGCCAGCAGTTTATACACAGCTTCTGGGGCCAACGTCCTGACTTTC. Full variable domain (missing parts from reference TRBV28 and TRBJ2-6): DVKVTQSSRYLVKRTGEKVFLECVQDMDHENMFWYRQDPGLGLRLIYFSYDVKMKEKGDIPEGYSVSREKKERFSLILESASTNQTSMYLCASSLYTASGANVLTFGAGSRLTVL.

The count of this clone is one. The chain is built from TRBV9 and TRBJ2-7, with TRBD2 matching 14 bases. This CDR3 has 15 amino acids. The germline V gene has CDR1 SGDLS and CDR2 YYNGEE. The V gene end was trimmed by 0 bases and the J gene end by 5 bases; junction bases not matched to a gene: 1. The CDR3 region has the DNA TGTGCCAGCAGCGTAGAGGGACTAGCGGGAGACGAGCAGTACTTC. Translating gives CASSVEGLAGDEQYF.

The V call is TRBV27, the J call TRBJ2-1, with D possibly TRBD1 on 5 matching bases. The germline V and J ends were trimmed by 5 bases and 0 bases, with 11 bases remaining between them. CDR3 size: 15 residues. The V gene's germline CDR1 is MNHEY and CDR2 SMNVEV (reference sequence). CDR3 region: CASSPKTASYNEQFF. The CDR3 region has the DNA TGTGCCAGCAGTCCGAAGACAGCCTCCTACAATGAGCAGTTCTTC.

V usage is TRBV4-1 and J usage is TRBJ1-4; no reliable D call. Trimming removed 3 bases from V and 0 bases from J, with 11 bases in between. This CDR3 has 16 residues. Germline V lookup: CDR1 MGHRA, CDR2 YSYEKL. The CDR3 bases are TGCGCCAGCAGCCAGCTCCCGGTTACAACTAATGAAAAACTGTTTTTT. It specifies CASSQLPVTTNEKLFF.

The rearrangement joins TRBV6-1 to TRBJ2-1, with D unresolved. CDR1 is MNHNS and CDR2 is SASEGT in the germline V gene. This CDR3 has 10 amino acids. Trimming took 6 bases from V and 4 from J, leaving 1 base between them. The CDR3 reads CASRYNEQFF. The CDR3 coding sequence is TGTGCCAGCAGGTACAATGAGCAGTTCTTC.

This clone was picked up one time. The CDR3 nucleotides read TGTGCCAGCAGCCAATTTATTAGCGGGAGGGCCTACGAGCAGTACTTC. Translated, it gives CASSQFISGRAYEQYF. The chain couples TRBV16 to TRBJ2-7; 11 nucleotides match TRBD2. CDR1 is KGHSY, CDR2 FQNENV, per germline. Germline trimming cut 1 base from V and 2 bases from J; bases unmatched to any gene: 4. The CDR3 has 16 residues.

The chain is built from TRBV28 and TRBJ2-5; 13 bases map to TRBD2. V shed 6 bases and J 5 bases; nucleotides not matched to a gene: 12. There are 17 residues in the CDR3. The germline V gene has CDR1 MDHEN and CDR2 SYDVKM. The CDR3, as DNA: TGTGCCAGCAGGACGGGACTAGCGGGACTGACTAGCGAGACCCAGTACTTC. Translating gives CASRTGLAGLTSETQYF.

The chain combines TRBV5-1 with TRBJ1-4; D unresolved. Germline lookup yields CDR1 SGHRS and CDR2 YFSETQ. The CDR3 contains 15 residues. The V end was cut by 1 base, the J end by 0 bases, with 7 bases between. The CDR3 DNA is TGCGCCAGCAGCTTGCGGCCTGCAACTAATGAAAAACTGTTTTTT. It codes for CASSLRPATNEKLFF.

The J gene is TRBJ1-1, the V gene TRBV28; the D is unclear. Per germline, CDR1 MDHEN and CDR2 SYDVKM. The CDR3 has 14 residues. V lost 7 bases to trimming and J lost 0 bases, with 12 bases between them. This CDR3 reads CASTSPEVNTEAFF. The CDR3 region has the DNA TGTGCCAGCACCTCTCCTGAAGTGAACACTGAAGCTTTCTTT.

V and J are TRBV4-1 and TRBJ2-4, with D perhaps matching TRBD2 (5 bases). Germline lookup yields CDR1 MGHRA and CDR2 YSYEKL. The ends were cut back, 0 bases at V and 11 bases at J, with 8 bases in the middle. This CDR3 comprises 12 residues. In DNA, the CDR3 is TGCGCCAGCAGCCAAGATGAGGGAGTTCAGTACTTC. This gives the protein CASSQDEGVQYF.

CDR3 bases: TGTGCCTGGAGCGTCAACCCTGGGGATGGCTACACCTTC. Translating gives CAWSVNPGDGYTF. The rearrangement joins TRBV30 to TRBJ1-2; D gene uncertain. Deletions cut 3 bases from V and 6 bases from J, with 14 bases between. This CDR3 contains 13 residues. Per germline, CDR1 GTSNPN and CDR2 SVGIG (reference sequence).

With respect to this clone: The sample carries other DNA sequences with the same CDR3. The chain recombines TRBV9 with TRBJ1-1; D ambiguous. Germline loops: CDR1 SGDLS, CDR2 YYNGEE. The CDR3 sequence is 13 residues long. Trimming left V 0 bases short and J 1 base short, with 4 bases between. The CDR3 protein is CASSVGANTEAFF. In DNA, the CDR3 is TGTGCCAGCAGCGTAGGGGCGAACACTGAAGCTTTCTTT.

The CDR3 sequence: CSARTSASYEQYF. CDR3 DNA sequence: TGCAGCGCTAGGACTAGCGCCTCCTACGAGCAGTACTTC. This chain uses TRBV29-1 with TRBJ2-7; TRBD2 aligns across 9 bases. V shed 7 bases, J shed 0 bases, and the junction held 4 bases outside the gene matches. Germline V lookup: CDR1 SQVTM, CDR2 ANQGSEA. CDR3 length equals 13 residues.